This is a list of T cell receptor beta chains from one sample in a study of long-term antiretroviral therapy in people with HIV. Profiled with immunoSEQ multiplex PCR; TCRdb holds only in-frame clones, not every one. The table shows 32,000 or so clones, with 85% occurring only once. The sequencing here drew on unsorted PBMCs, taken 3.3 years after starting antiretroviral therapy. These receptors all stem from a man aged 18 to 30 with HIV. CDR3s include the opening cysteine and the closing phenylalanine or tryptophan. The D gene is left open where the match is weak. The size of a clone is reported for some rows only, either as once, few or many, or as a class for expanded clones.

v_gene	j_gene	d_gene	abundance	CDR3nt	CDR3aa
TRBV10-3	TRBJ2-3	TRBD2	.	TGTGCCATCAGTAGCGCTAGCGGGAGGAGGACAGATACGCAGTATTTT	CAISSASGRRTDTQYF
TRBV18	TRBJ2-5	TRBD1	once	TGTGCCAGCTCACCCCGGACAGGAGAGACCCAGTACTTC	CASSPRTGETQYF
TRBV5-6	TRBJ1-2	TRBD1	few	TGTGCCAGCAGCCGATGGAGGGACAGGGATGGTTTTGGCTACACCTTC	CASSRWRDRDGFGYTF
TRBV6-1	TRBJ2-7	TRBD2	.	TGTGCCAGCAGTGGGCTAGCGGGGGGGACAGAGCAGTACTTC	CASSGLAGGTEQYF
TRBV15	TRBJ2-7	TRBD1	.	TGTGCCACCAGCGGCTTGCGGACAGGGAACGAGCAGTACTTC	CATSGLRTGNEQYF
TRBV28	TRBJ1-1	.	.	TGTGCCAGCAGTTTTTGGGGTATGAACACTGAAGCTTTCTTT	CASSFWGMNTEAFF
TRBV18	TRBJ1-2	.	.	TGTGCCAGCTCACCAGGGGGACAAGCTAACTATGGCTACACCTTC	CASSPGGQANYGYTF
TRBV5-4	TRBJ2-7	TRBD1	.	TGTGCCAGCAGCCAGGACAGGGTCGTGTACGAGCAGTACTTC	CASSQDRVVYEQYF
TRBV4-3	TRBJ1-1	.	.	TGCGCCAGCAGCCCAACGTCATTGGGAGACACTGAAGCTTTCTTT	CASSPTSLGDTEAFF
TRBV6-1	TRBJ2-7	.	.	TGTGCCAGCAGTGGACTTTACTCCTACGAGCAGTACTTC	CASSGLYSYEQYF
TRBV29-1	TRBJ1-5	.	.	TGCAGCGTTTCCGGGGGGGGCTACCAGCCCCAGCATTTT	CSVSGGGYQPQHF
TRBV19	TRBJ2-1	TRBD1	.	TGTGCCAGTAGTCGTGGGACAGCGAATTACAATGAGCAGTTCTTC	CASSRGTANYNEQFF
TRBV4-1	TRBJ2-7	.	once	TGCGCCAGCAGCCAAGCTGCGGGGACCTACGAGCAGTACTTC	CASSQAAGTYEQYF
TRBV9	TRBJ1-1	TRBD1	.	TGTGCCAGCAGCGATTCGACAGGGGGCTCGAACACTGAAGCTTTCTTT	CASSDSTGGSNTEAFF
TRBV4-3	TRBJ2-7	.	.	TGCGCCAGCAGCCAGGAAAGGGGATACTACGAGCAGTACTTC	CASSQERGYYEQYF
TRBV7-9	TRBJ2-2	TRBD1	.	TGTGCCAGCAGCCTGACAGGGGGCCTGAACACCGGGGAGCTGTTTTTT	CASSLTGGLNTGELFF
TRBV7-2	TRBJ1-5	.	.	TGTGCCAGCAGCTCGGGACCTTCGGGCAATCAGCCCCAGCATTTT	CASSSGPSGNQPQHF
TRBV12-5	TRBJ1-1	.	.	TGTGCTAGTGGTTTGGTACGGTACAGTCTTACTGAAGCTTTCTTT	CASGLVRYSLTEAFF
TRBV6-5	TRBJ1-5	.	.	TGTGCCAGCAGTTACTCGGGTCCCAATCAGCCCCAGCATTTT	CASSYSGPNQPQHF